A single sample gave rise to the 27 T cell receptor beta chains below, sequenced in a study of radiotherapy plus CTLA-4 blockade in lung cancer. The data were produced by immunoSEQ multiplex PCR, yet TCRdb's version contains in-frame clones alone and is incomplete. This repertoire shows 62,000 or so clones, 70% to 80% found once; its top ten account for roughly 9.7%. This specimen was peripheral blood, taken from a patient treated with radiotherapy plus ipilimumab. Every receptor here comes from a human donor with non-small cell lung cancer who had a complete response to radiotherapy plus ipilimumab.

This clone was seen a handful of times. The CDR3: CASSPRTGSDQPQHF. The CDR3 DNA reads TGTGCCAGCTCACCCAGGACAGGGAGCGATCAGCCCCAGCATTTT. This chain joins TRBV18 and TRBJ1-5; 8 positions agree with TRBD1. Germline V CDR1 and CDR2: KGHSH, LQKENI. With V trimmed by 3 bases and J by 5 bases, 6 bases remained unmatched. CDR3 length: 15 residues.

The rearrangement links TRBV9 to TRBJ2-2, with 7 nucleotides matching TRBD2. The germline CDR1 and CDR2 sequences are SGDLS and YYNGEE. This CDR3 is 16 amino acids long. With 0 bases clipped from V and 3 bases from J, the junction kept 5 bases outside the gene matches. CDR3 sequence: CASSVEDGRYTGELFF. CDR3 nucleotide sequence: TGTGCCAGCAGCGTAGAGGACGGGAGGTACACCGGGGAGCTGTTTTTT. The variable domain in full, with the rest retrieved from reference TRBV9 and TRBJ2-2, is DSGVTQTPKHLITATGQRVTLRCSPRSGDLSVYWYQQSLDQGLQFLIQYYNGEERAKGNILERFSAQQFPDLHSELNLSSLELGDSALYFCASSVEDGRYTGELFFGEGSRLTVL.

The gene calls are TRBV2 and TRBJ1-2; D is unresolved. The CDR3 has 12 residues. From germline, CDR1 is SNHLY and CDR2 FYNNEI. V was trimmed by 5 bases and J by 6 bases, leaving 10 bases between them. CDR3 amino acids: CASSRVMDGYTF. CDR3 nucleotide sequence: TGTGCCAGCAGTAGGGTGATGGATGGCTACACCTTC.

This clone was observed a few times. The chain combines TRBV18 with TRBJ1-1; TRBD1 agrees at 8 bases. CDR3 length: 17 residues. J gave up 1 base and V 2 bases, and 9 bases lay outside the gene matches. Germline values: CDR1 KGHSH, CDR2 LQKENI. CDR3 sequence reads: CASSPRGQGGGNTEAFF. CDR3 in DNA: TGTGCCAGCTCACCAAGAGGACAGGGAGGAGGGAACACTGAAGCTTTCTTT.

Remarks on this clone: Compared with germline, one end of the junction differs, possibly owing to a read error. The gene calls are TRBV5-4 and TRBJ2-4; 7 nucleotides match TRBD2. Germline loops: CDR1 SGHNT, CDR2 YYREEE (reference sequence). The CDR3 is made up of 15 amino acids. The DNA of the CDR3 is TGTGCCAGCACCTTGGGGGGGATCGACAAAAACATTCAGTACTTC. This encodes CASTLGGIDKNIQYF.

A word on this clone: A junction end diverges from the germline sequence, so it may reflect a read error. Different DNA sequences within this sample yield the same CDR3. This rearrangement joins TRBV6-1 to TRBJ1-2, with D unresolved. Looked up from germline, CDR1 is MNHNS and CDR2 is SASEGT. There are 13 residues in the CDR3. DNA of the CDR3: TGCGCCAGCATCGACCTCACGGACTATGGCTACACCTTC. Residues: CASIDLTDYGYTF.

V usage is TRBV13 and J usage is TRBJ1-2, with D uncertain. CDR3 length: 13 residues. V was trimmed by 5 bases and J by 4 bases, leaving 11 bases between them. The germline CDR1 and CDR2 sequences are PRHDT and FYEKMQ (reference sequence). In DNA, the CDR3 is TGTGCCAGCAGCACCCCGACCGGCTATGGCTACACCTTC. It yields the protein CASSTPTGYGYTF.

This chain links TRBV11-2 with TRBJ1-1; tentative D call: TRBD1 (6 bases). The CDR3 contains 13 residues. Germline assignment: CDR1 SGHAT and CDR2 FQNNGV. Trimming left V 1 base short and J 7 bases short, with 10 bases between. The CDR3 nucleotides read TGTGCCAGCAGCTTAGTTCAGGGGTTTGAAGCTTTCTTT. It specifies CASSLVQGFEAFF.

The chain uses TRBV4-1 and TRBJ1-1; unclear D gene. This CDR3 contains 16 residues. CDR1 MGHRA and CDR2 YSYEKL come from the germline V gene. The ends were cut back, 1 base at V and 4 bases at J, with 16 bases in the middle. CDR3 coding DNA: TGCGCCAGCAGCCAAGGATTGGGGATTCAGACCACTGAAGCTTTCTTT. Residues: CASSQGLGIQTTEAFF.

Judged by abundance, this clone is medium-sized. V is TRBV19 and J is TRBJ2-6; perhaps TRBD1 as D (6 bases). CDR1 is LNHDA and CDR2 is SQIVND in the germline V gene (reference sequence). The CDR3 spans 16 residues. Trimming stripped 0 bases from V and 2 bases from J, with 8 bases between. The CDR3 region has the DNA TGTGCCAGTAGTATAGATGGGGGCGCTGGGGCCAACGTCCTGACTTTC. Its translation: CASSIDGGAGANVLTF. The whole variable domain, filled in from reference TRBV19 and TRBJ2-6, reads DGGITQSPKYLFRKEGQNVTLSCEQNLNHDAMYWYRQDPGQGLRLIYYSQIVNDFQKGDIAEGYSVSREKKESFPLTVTSAQKNPTAFYLCASSIDGGAGANVLTFGAGSRLTVL.

Concerning this clone itself: At the DNA level, this CDR3 is encoded by other sequences in the same sample as well. The chain has TRBV7-2 and TRBJ2-7; 7 bases are shared with TRBD2. The junction had 2 bases not matched to a gene; V was cut back by 0 bases and J by 0 bases. The CDR3 spans 15 residues. CDR1 and CDR2 (germline): SGHTA, FQGNSA. For the CDR3, the DNA is TGTGCCAGCAGCTTAGCGAGCGGGGTCTCCTACGAGCAGTACGTC. Protein product: CASSLASGVSYEQYV.

The rearrangement links TRBV6-6 to TRBJ1-5; D gene uncertain. CDR3 length: 15 amino acids. Trimming shortened V by 5 bases and J by 11 bases, and 22 bases separated the two germline ends. From germline, CDR1 is MNHNY and CDR2 SVGAGI (reference sequence). The CDR3 bases are TGTGCCAGCAGTCCTCGAGGGAGCGGTGAGAGGGCCCAGCATTTT. Its protein is CASSPRGSGERAQHF.

The chain joins TRBV30 to TRBJ1-2, with D perhaps matching TRBD1 (6 bases). CDR3 length: 13 amino acids. V was trimmed by 4 bases and J by 2 bases, leaving 11 bases between them. CDR1 GTSNPN and CDR2 SVGIG come from the germline V gene (reference sequence). For the CDR3, the DNA is TGTGCCTGGATAACAGGGAGGAACTATGGCTACACCTTC. It encodes CAWITGRNYGYTF.

The chain employs TRBV7-8 and TRBJ1-1, with TRBD1 identical over 8 bases. Germline values: CDR1 SGHVS, CDR2 FQNEAQ. CDR3 length: 14 residues. The trim removed 2 bases at V and 4 bases at J, leaving 3 bases unmatched. The CDR3 protein is CASSLQGAITEAFF. The CDR3 DNA follows: TGTGCCAGCAGCTTACAGGGGGCGATCACTGAAGCTTTCTTT. The whole variable domain, remainder taken from reference TRBV7-8 and TRBJ1-1, is GAGVSQSPRYKVAKRGQDVALRCDPISGHVSLFWYQQALGQGPEFLTYFQNEAQLDKSGLPSDRFFAERPEGSVSTLKIQRTQQEDSAVYLCASSLQGAITEAFFGQGTRLTVV.

A note on this clone: Within the sample, other DNA sequences also encode this same CDR3. The chain is built from TRBV5-1 and TRBJ1-4; TRBD1 agrees at 12 bases. The ends lost 1 base at V and 5 bases at J; junction bases unmatched: 3. Per the germline V gene, CDR1 is SGHRS and CDR2 is YFSETQ. CDR3 length: 16 amino acids. CDR3 region: CASSLFGTGGNEKLFF. Written as DNA, the CDR3 is TGCGCCAGCAGCTTGTTTGGGACAGGGGGCAATGAAAAACTGTTTTTT.

This clone is a singleton in its sample. The V gene is TRBV5-1, the J gene TRBJ2-3, with D perhaps TRBD1 (5 bases). The germline V gene has CDR1 SGHRS and CDR2 YFSETQ. With 0 bases removed from V and 2 bases from J, the gap between germline ends came to 13 bases. The CDR3 consists of 16 residues. The CDR3 DNA sequence: TGCGCCAGCAGCTTGGGGCAGGGCTATCACACAGATACGCAGTATTTT. Its translation: CASSLGQGYHTDTQYF.

This clone was observed once. The DNA for the CDR3 is TGTGCCTGGAGTGACACCCCCGGGGGATATGAGCAGTTCTTC. Amino acids: CAWSDTPGGYEQFF. The chain carries TRBV30 and TRBJ2-1, with D possibly being TRBD2 (6 bases). The CDR3 sequence is 14 residues long. CDR1 GTSNPN and CDR2 SVGIG come from the germline V gene (reference sequence). Trimming shortened V by 1 base and J by 8 bases, and 15 bases separated the two germline ends.

This clone was counted between two and nine times. The V call is TRBV10-3, the J call TRBJ1-1, with a possible D match to TRBD1 (6 bases). CDR3 length: 14 amino acids. In germline, CDR1 is ENHRY, CDR2 SYGVKD. V lost 2 bases and J 1 base, leaving 8 bases between the germline ends. The CDR3 DNA reads TGTGCCATCAGTGAGGCCAGGGGGAACACTGAAGCTTTCTTT. Translation gives CAISEARGNTEAFF.

The chain is built from TRBV30 and TRBJ1-4; D unclear. Germline V gene sequence: CDR1 GTSNPN, CDR2 SVGIG (reference sequence). CDR3 size: 11 residues. V lost 4 bases, J lost 12 bases, and 12 bases lay in between. CDR3: CAWKRGLELFF. The DNA of the CDR3 is TGTGCCTGGAAGCGGGGTTTGGAACTGTTTTTT.

Here the CDR3 DNA reads TGCAGCGTTGCTTTCGGGACTCCTAACTATGGCTACACCTTC. Translated, it gives CSVAFGTPNYGYTF. The rearrangement joins TRBV29-1 to TRBJ1-2; perhaps TRBD1 as D (5 bases). Germline V gene data show CDR1 as SQVTM and CDR2 as ANQGSEA. The CDR3 has 14 amino acids. The V gene lost 4 bases and the J gene lost 0 bases, with 12 bases spanning the gap.

This chain uses TRBV19 with TRBJ1-2; D is possibly TRBD1 (5 bases). This CDR3 has 15 amino acids. The V gene lost 4 bases and the J gene lost 7 bases, with 19 bases spanning the gap. Germline V gene lookup returns CDR1 LNHDA and CDR2 SQIVND (reference sequence). CDR3 nucleotide sequence: TGTGCCAGTAGTAGAGGAGACAGCTTAGGAGGTGGCTACACCTTC. Its translation is CASSRGDSLGGGYTF.

This chain links TRBV18 with TRBJ1-2, with D tentatively TRBD1 (5 bases). Trimming took off 2 bases at V and 0 bases at J, with 19 bases between the two ends. The CDR3 consists of 18 residues. The germline V gene encodes CDR1 KGHSH and CDR2 LQKENI. The CDR3 region is CASSPIETDLYSNYGYTF. The CDR3 DNA reads as TGTGCCAGCTCACCAATAGAGACAGACCTTTATTCTAACTATGGCTACACCTTC.

The chain links TRBV5-1 to TRBJ2-5; D assignment may be TRBD1 or TRBD2 (6 bases each). Trimming took 4 bases from V and 3 from J, leaving 19 bases between them. The length of the CDR3 is 16 residues. Germline V gene lookup returns CDR1 SGHRS and CDR2 YFSETQ. CDR3 sequence: CASSRGDTGTKETQYF. CDR3 in DNA: TGCGCCAGCAGCAGGGGGGACACCGGGACAAAAGAGACCCAGTACTTC.

The chain carries TRBV2 and TRBJ2-1, with D perhaps TRBD1 or TRBD2 (6 bases each). The V and J ends lost 7 bases and 9 bases respectively, with 16 bases between them. The CDR3 extends over 13 amino acids. Germline lookup yields CDR1 SNHLY and CDR2 FYNNEI. CDR3: CASTQSPGAEQFF. CDR3 in DNA: TGTGCCAGCACCCAATCACCGGGGGCTGAGCAGTTCTTC.

The rearrangement uses TRBV15 and TRBJ1-2; TRBD1 matches at 12 bases. CDR1 and CDR2 from the germline V gene are LNHNV and YYDKDF (reference sequence). The CDR3 totals 16 residues. V gave up 1 base and J gave up 8 bases; unmatched junction bases: 8. CDR3 DNA sequence: TGTGCCACCAGCAGAGCCGGGACAGGGGGCGCGCGGGGCTACACCTTC. Translating it yields CATSRAGTGGARGYTF. Combining the CDR3 with reference TRBV15 and TRBJ1-2 gives the whole variable domain DAMVIQNPRYQVTQFGKPVTLSCSQTLNHNVMYWYQQKSSQAPKLLFHYYDKDFNNEADTPDNFQSRRPNTSFCFLDIRSPGLGDTAMYLCATSRAGTGGARGYTFGSGTRLTVV.

The J gene is TRBJ2-1, the V gene TRBV4-1; D perhaps matches TRBD1 (6 bases). V dropped 0 bases and J dropped 5 bases, with 17 bases sitting between them. Germline values: CDR1 MGHRA, CDR2 YSYEKL. The CDR3 contains 17 residues. CDR3 sequence reads: CASSQEDSRQENNEQFF. CDR3 bases: TGCGCCAGCAGCCAAGAGGATTCGAGACAGGAGAACAATGAGCAGTTCTTC.

The chain employs TRBV5-4 and TRBJ1-4, with D unclear. V shed 1 base and J shed 5 bases, with 9 bases lying between them. Germline loops: CDR1 SGHNT, CDR2 YYREEE (reference sequence). The CDR3 spans 14 residues. In nucleotides, the CDR3 is TGTGCCAGCAGCTTGTACGGCCGGAATGAAAAACTGTTTTTT. Translating gives CASSLYGRNEKLFF.